This TCR beta chain originates from a study of control samples from healthy donors and cancer patients. The assay was immunoSEQ multiplex PCR, and TCRdb's table has in-frame clones only and misses some. Of 150,000 or so clones listed, 80% to 90% are singletons. Of note for this clone: This sample also contains other DNA sequences that code for the same CDR3.

Sequences were obtained from blood. The sequence came from a woman aged 25 to 39 in good health.

CDR3 sequence (DNA): TGCGCCAGCAGCTTGGCCCAGACGAACACTGAAGCTTTCTTT. Its protein is CASSLAQTNTEAFF. The rearrangement joins TRBV5-1 to TRBJ1-1; D gene uncertain. V lost 0 bases, J lost 1 base, and 7 bases lay in between. The germline gives CDR1 SGHRS, CDR2 YFSETQ. CDR3 length equals 14 residues.